The clone carrying this T cell receptor (beta chain) was recorded a few times. The source of the sample is a study of blood T cell repertoires in COVID-19. The germline V and J ends were trimmed by 6 bases and 6 bases, with 15 bases remaining between them. CDR3 length: 15 amino acids. CDR1 and CDR2 (germline): LNHDA, SQIVND (reference sequence). The repertoire was sequenced with immunoSEQ multiplex PCR; TCRdb's copy has only in-frame clones and lacks some. This table has about 210,000 clones, approximately 86% appearing once. The rearrangement joins TRBV19 to TRBJ1-6; D might be TRBD1 (5 bases). Sequenced input: peripheral blood. The receptor was isolated from a man aged 35-49 years with acute or convalescent COVID-19. CDR3 loop: CASSLQTGGNSPLHF. The CDR3 DNA follows: TGTGCCAGTAGCCTACAAACGGGGGGTAATTCACCCCTCCACTTT.